Following are 24 T cell receptor beta chains from one sample sequenced in a study of cytomegalovirus exposure and HLA in healthy donors (dated by TCRdb to the late 2010s). Library creation used the immunoSEQ multiplex PCR assay. A mixture of 60 forward primers for TCR Vbeta segments and 13 reverse primers for TCR Jbeta segments was used in the multiplex PCR. TCRdb provides this immuneACCESS table in a form limited to in-frame rearrangements. Some clones are lacking; in checked studies, under half of them reflect an unresolved V gene, and why the rest are absent is not known. This sample gives about 150,000 clones in total; 70% of them show up just once. In total, the top ten clones hold 2% to 2.5% of the sample. Sample: PBMCs. Receptors originate from an older woman in good health and CMV-seropositive.

V usage is TRBV7-9 and J usage is TRBJ1-5; 9 bases match TRBD1. The CDR3 loop spans 17 amino acids. V was pared by 1 base and J by 4 bases, with 8 bases of the junction left unmatched. From germline, CDR1 is SEHNR and CDR2 FQNEAQ (reference sequence). In nucleotides, the CDR3 is TGTGCCAGCAGCTTAGATACAGGGGGCCGCAAGAATCAGCCCCAGCATTTT. It yields the protein CASSLDTGGRKNQPQHF.

This chain links TRBV7-2 with TRBJ2-4, with a tentative D call TRBD1 (6 bases). V was trimmed by 8 bases and J by 6 bases, leaving 17 bases between them. CDR3 length equals 14 residues. Germline V gives CDR1 SGHTA, CDR2 FQGNSA. Here the CDR3 reads CASSDRNRGNIQYF. The CDR3 DNA reads as TGTGCCAGCTCTGACAGGAATAGGGGAAACATTCAGTACTTC.

The chain recombines TRBV5-1 with TRBJ1-3, with 9 nucleotides matching TRBD1. Germline V gene data show CDR1 as SGHRS and CDR2 as YFSETQ. V shed 2 bases, J shed 0 bases, and the junction held 3 bases outside the gene matches. The CDR3 sequence is 16 residues long. The CDR3 protein is CASSLQGAHSGNTIYF. The CDR3 coding sequence is TGCGCCAGCAGCTTACAGGGGGCTCACTCTGGAAACACCATATATTTT.

A few counts support this clone. The chain carries TRBV5-6 and TRBJ1-2; maybe TRBD1 (6 bases). This CDR3 region has 14 residues. The germline V gene encodes CDR1 SGHDT and CDR2 YYEEEE. V gave up 0 bases and J gave up 6 bases, with 12 bases separating them. The CDR3: CASSLVGGQDGYTF. CDR3 bases: TGTGCCAGCAGCTTGGTTGGGGGCCAGGATGGCTACACCTTC. The full variable domain, with the rest looked up from reference TRBV5-6 and TRBJ1-2, is DAGVTQSPTHLIKTRGQQVTLRCSPKSGHDTVSWYQQALGQGPQFIFQYYEEEERQRGNFPDRFSGHQFPNYSSELNVNALLLGDSALYLCASSLVGGQDGYTFGSGTRLTVV.

V usage is TRBV28 and J usage is TRBJ2-7; D perhaps matches TRBD1 (7 bases). The CDR3 runs 14 residues. Germline values: CDR1 MDHEN, CDR2 SYDVKM. Trimming took 1 base from V and 6 from J, leaving 13 bases between them. The CDR3 region has the DNA TGTGCCAGCAGTTTATCAGGGGGGCCGGGCGAGCAGTACTTC. Protein sequence: CASSLSGGPGEQYF.

This clone was observed a handful of times. The chain uses TRBV18 and TRBJ1-3; TRBD1 matches 7 bases. From germline, CDR1 is KGHSH and CDR2 LQKENI. V lost 6 bases to trimming and J lost 1 base; unmatched junction nucleotides: 6. CDR3 length equals 15 residues. CDR3 in amino acids: CASSQGTESGNTIYF. The CDR3 bases are TGTGCCAGCTCCCAAGGGACAGAGTCTGGAAACACCATATATTTT.

The chain has TRBV7-9 and TRBJ1-1; D unclear. V lost 7 bases and J 4 bases, leaving 13 bases between the germline ends. This CDR3 comprises 13 residues. Germline V gene data show CDR1 as SEHNR and CDR2 as FQNEAQ (reference sequence). The CDR3 sequence: CASTPSEPTEAFF. CDR3 nucleotide sequence: TGTGCCAGCACCCCAAGTGAGCCCACTGAAGCTTTCTTT.

This chain joins TRBV9 and TRBJ1-5; 7 positions match TRBD1. The CDR3 is made up of 15 amino acids. Germline CDR1 SGDLS, CDR2 YYNGEE. V shed 4 bases and J 5 bases; nucleotides not matched to a gene: 9. For the CDR3, the DNA is TGTGCCAGCAGCCACTCGGGCAGGGGGGATCAGCCCCAGCATTTT. It codes for CASSHSGRGDQPQHF.

The chain carries TRBV5-1 and TRBJ2-6; D remains ambiguous. The ends were cut back, 0 bases at V and 4 bases at J, with 11 bases in the middle. Germline loops: CDR1 SGHRS, CDR2 YFSETQ. The CDR3 totals 16 residues. The CDR3 loop is CASSLVDLAGANVLTF. The CDR3 region has the DNA TGCGCCAGCAGCTTGGTTGATTTGGCCGGGGCCAACGTCCTGACTTTC.

The chain employs TRBV15 and TRBJ2-5; 8 positions agree with TRBD2. This CDR3 has 16 amino acids. CDR1 and CDR2 from the germline V gene are LNHNV and YYDKDF (reference sequence). J was trimmed by 5 bases and V by 4 bases; bases with no gene match: 12. The CDR3 nucleotides read TGTGCCACCAGCACCCCAGCGGGAGTGTCCCGTGAGACCCAGTACTTC. Its translation is CATSTPAGVSRETQYF.

V is TRBV4-1 and J is TRBJ2-5, with 8 nucleotides matching TRBD1. With V trimmed by 6 bases and J by 6 bases, 9 bases remained unmatched. Germline V gene sequence: CDR1 MGHRA, CDR2 YSYEKL. The CDR3 is 14 residues long. The CDR3 DNA follows: TGCGCCAGCAGACGGACAGGGATGAAACAGACCCAGTACTTC. Encoded protein: CASRRTGMKQTQYF.

This clone showed up many times. The CDR3 DNA sequence: TGCGCCAGCAGCCAAGATGAGGGCTTATACGAGCAGTACTTC. Amino acids: CASSQDEGLYEQYF. The genes are TRBV4-1 and TRBJ2-7, with a possible D match to TRBD2 (5 bases). The CDR3 is 14 amino acids. The V gene's germline CDR1 is MGHRA and CDR2 YSYEKL. The V end was cut by 0 bases, the J end by 4 bases, with 10 bases between.

A few counts support this clone. The sample contains more than one DNA sequence encoding this CDR3. The rearrangement joins TRBV5-1 to TRBJ1-1; perhaps TRBD1 as D (5 bases). The CDR3 has 14 residues. V lost 4 bases and J 1 base, leaving 11 bases between the germline ends. The germline gives CDR1 SGHRS, CDR2 YFSETQ. CDR3 in amino acids: CASSPTGGNTEAFF. In DNA form, the CDR3 reads TGCGCCAGCAGCCCAACGGGGGGGAACACTGAAGCTTTCTTT.

V is TRBV9 and J is TRBJ2-7; D not resolved. The V gene's germline CDR1 is SGDLS and CDR2 YYNGEE. CDR3 length: 16 residues. Trimming stripped 0 bases from V and 0 bases from J, with 13 bases between. As DNA, the CDR3 is TGTGCCAGCAGCGTAGACGGCGCGGTCAGCTCCTACGAGCAGTACTTC. It encodes CASSVDGAVSSYEQYF. The entire variable domain, with the rest obtained from reference TRBV9 and TRBJ2-7, is as follows: DSGVTQTPKHLITATGQRVTLRCSPRSGDLSVYWYQQSLDQGLQFLIQYYNGEERAKGNILERFSAQQFPDLHSELNLSSLELGDSALYFCASSVDGAVSSYEQYFGPGTRLTVT.

This clone was counted a few times. This chain uses TRBV6-1 with TRBJ1-1; a possible D gene is TRBD1 (5 bases). The CDR3 covers 14 residues. Between the trimmed V and J ends, which lost 1 base and 4 bases, there was a span of 10 bases. Germline V CDR1 and CDR2: MNHNS, SASEGT. CDR3 amino acids: CASSEGWGGTEAFF. The CDR3, as DNA: TGTGCCAGCAGTGAAGGTTGGGGGGGCACTGAAGCTTTCTTT.

As to this clone: The sample holds other DNA sequences that translate to the same CDR3. The chain recombines TRBV25-1 with TRBJ1-5; 7 bases align to TRBD1. From germline, CDR1 is MGHDK and CDR2 SYGVNS. The trim removed 3 bases at V and 4 bases at J, leaving 3 bases unmatched. This CDR3 has 14 amino acids. CDR3 DNA: TGTGCCAGCAGTGAGACAGGGCGGAATCAGCCCCAGCATTTT. Its protein product is CASSETGRNQPQHF.

The rearrangement joins TRBV29-1 to TRBJ1-2; 9 nucleotides match TRBD1. The CDR3 extends over 14 amino acids. V gave up 6 bases and J gave up 5 bases; unmatched junction bases: 10. The germline CDR1 and CDR2 sequences are SQVTM and ANQGSEA. CDR3 sequence: CSVDDRGSGYGYTF. CDR3 DNA: TGCAGCGTCGATGACAGGGGGAGTGGGTATGGCTACACCTTC.

The sample holds a few counts of this clone. V usage is TRBV5-1 and J usage is TRBJ1-5; D might be TRBD1 (5 bases). The CDR3 totals 14 residues. Germline V gives CDR1 SGHRS, CDR2 YFSETQ. The V end was cut by 2 bases, the J end by 7 bases, with 13 bases between. The CDR3, as DNA: TGCGCCAGCAGCTTCGGGGGGGTAGGGCAGCCCCAGCATTTT. Translated: CASSFGGVGQPQHF.

V gene TRBV28 combines with J gene TRBJ2-3, with 7 bases lining up with TRBD1. After removal of 6 bases from V and 5 bases from J, the junction contained 8 bases not matched to a gene. The CDR3 covers 14 residues. CDR1 is MDHEN and CDR2 is SYDVKM in the germline V gene. The CDR3: CASRYRQGEDTQYF. CDR3 DNA: TGTGCCAGCAGATATCGGCAGGGGGAAGATACGCAGTATTTT.

In this sample, this clone turned up once. This chain uses TRBV2 with TRBJ1-2, with TRBD1 matching over 11 bases. With V trimmed by 6 bases and J by 4 bases, 1 base remained unmatched. Germline loops: CDR1 SNHLY, CDR2 FYNNEI. This CDR3 comprises 13 residues. Here the CDR3 reads CASRGQGGYGYTF. The CDR3 region has the DNA TGTGCCAGCAGGGGACAGGGGGGCTATGGCTACACCTTC.

The chain couples TRBV28 to TRBJ2-7; 7 bases match TRBD1. This CDR3 is built from 12 residues. J lost 6 bases, V lost 6 bases, and 5 bases had no gene match. Germline V gene sequence: CDR1 MDHEN, CDR2 SYDVKM. The CDR3 DNA sequence: TGTGCCAGCAGGGGACGACAGGGCGAGCAGTACTTC. This sequence encodes CASRGRQGEQYF.

The V and J genes are TRBV2 and TRBJ1-5; unclear D gene. This CDR3 has 15 amino acids. The germline gives CDR1 SNHLY, CDR2 FYNNEI. V was shortened by 2 bases and J by 2 bases, with 10 bases between the two germline ends. As DNA, the CDR3 is TGTGCCAGCAGTGAAATGACTACGGGCAATCAGCCCCAGCATTTT. Protein product: CASSEMTTGNQPQHF.

This rearrangement joins TRBV29-1 to TRBJ2-3; D possibly corresponds to TRBD1 (5 bases). The CDR3 length is 12 residues. V lost 7 bases to trimming and J lost 0 bases, with 8 bases between them. Looked up from germline, CDR1 is SQVTM and CDR2 is ANQGSEA. CDR3: CSAGHSTDTQYF. In DNA, the CDR3 is TGCAGCGCAGGACACAGCACAGATACGCAGTATTTT.

This clone has only one observation. The rearrangement links TRBV19 to TRBJ1-1, with 11 positions matching TRBD1. After removal of 1 base from V and 1 base from J, the junction contained 5 bases not matched to a gene. CDR1 is LNHDA, CDR2 SQIVND, per germline (reference sequence). The CDR3 covers 17 residues. This CDR3 reads CASSIGTGGLGNTEAFF. CDR3 nucleotides: TGTGCCAGTAGTATAGGGACAGGGGGCCTTGGGAACACTGAAGCTTTCTTT.